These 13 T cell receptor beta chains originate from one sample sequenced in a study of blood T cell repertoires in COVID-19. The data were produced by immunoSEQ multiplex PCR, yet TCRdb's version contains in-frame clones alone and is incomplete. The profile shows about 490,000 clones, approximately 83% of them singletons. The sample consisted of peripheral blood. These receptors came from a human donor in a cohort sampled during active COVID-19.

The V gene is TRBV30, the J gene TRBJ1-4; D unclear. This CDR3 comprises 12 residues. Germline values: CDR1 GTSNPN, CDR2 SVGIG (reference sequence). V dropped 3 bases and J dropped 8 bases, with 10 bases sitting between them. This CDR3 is CAWSGDREKLFF. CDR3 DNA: TGTGCCTGGAGCGGGGATCGCGAAAAACTGTTTTTT.

The CDR3 coding sequence is TGTGCCAGCAGTGACTCCAGGGGTGGTGAGCAGTTCTTC. Amino acids: CASSDSRGGEQFF. The gene calls are TRBV6-4 and TRBJ2-1; perhaps TRBD1 as D (6 bases). The CDR3 has 13 residues. CDR1 and CDR2 from the germline V gene are MRHNA and SNTAGT. V lost 0 bases, J lost 9 bases, and 9 bases lay in between.

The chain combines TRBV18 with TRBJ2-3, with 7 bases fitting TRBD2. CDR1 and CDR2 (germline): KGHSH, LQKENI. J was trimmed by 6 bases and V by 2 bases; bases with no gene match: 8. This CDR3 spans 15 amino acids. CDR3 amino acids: CASSPEVGRWDTQYF. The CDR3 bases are TGTGCCAGCTCACCAGAGGTCGGGAGGTGGGATACGCAGTATTTT. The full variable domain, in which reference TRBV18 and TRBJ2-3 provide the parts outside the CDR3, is NAGVMQNPRHLVRRRGQEARLRCSPMKGHSHVYWYRQLPEEGLKFMVYLQKENIIDESGMPKERFSAEFPKEGPSILRIQQVVRGDSAAYFCASSPEVGRWDTQYFGPGTRLTVL.

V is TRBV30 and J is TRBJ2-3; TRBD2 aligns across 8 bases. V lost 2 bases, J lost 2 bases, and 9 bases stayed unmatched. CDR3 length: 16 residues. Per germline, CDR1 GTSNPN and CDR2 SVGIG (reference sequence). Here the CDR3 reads CAWSLLGGRNTDTQYF. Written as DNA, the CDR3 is TGTGCCTGGAGTCTCCTGGGCGGGAGGAACACAGATACGCAGTATTTT.

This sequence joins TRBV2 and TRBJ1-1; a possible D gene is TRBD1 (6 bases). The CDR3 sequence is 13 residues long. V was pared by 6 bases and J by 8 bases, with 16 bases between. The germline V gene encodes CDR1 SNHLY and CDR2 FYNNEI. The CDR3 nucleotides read TGTGCCAGCAGAGAGGACAGAAGATCAGAAGCTTTCTTT. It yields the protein CASREDRRSEAFF.

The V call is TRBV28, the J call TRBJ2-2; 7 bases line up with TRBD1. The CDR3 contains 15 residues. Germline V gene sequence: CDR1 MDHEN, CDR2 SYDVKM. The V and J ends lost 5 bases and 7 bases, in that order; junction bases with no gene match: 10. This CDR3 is CASSIFDRAVGELFF. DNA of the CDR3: TGTGCCAGCAGTATATTCGACAGGGCCGTCGGGGAGCTGTTTTTT.

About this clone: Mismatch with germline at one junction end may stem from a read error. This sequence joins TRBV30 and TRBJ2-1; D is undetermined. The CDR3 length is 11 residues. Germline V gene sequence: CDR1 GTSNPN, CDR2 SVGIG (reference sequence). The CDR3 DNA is TGCGTGCATAGCTCCTACAATGAGCAGTTCTTC. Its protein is CVHSSYNEQFF.

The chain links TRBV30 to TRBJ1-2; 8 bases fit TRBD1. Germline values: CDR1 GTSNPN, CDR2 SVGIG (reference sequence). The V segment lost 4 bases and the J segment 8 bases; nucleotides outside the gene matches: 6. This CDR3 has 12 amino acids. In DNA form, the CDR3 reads TGTGCCTGGACCCAGGGGGCGACGGGCTACACCTTC. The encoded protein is CAWTQGATGYTF.

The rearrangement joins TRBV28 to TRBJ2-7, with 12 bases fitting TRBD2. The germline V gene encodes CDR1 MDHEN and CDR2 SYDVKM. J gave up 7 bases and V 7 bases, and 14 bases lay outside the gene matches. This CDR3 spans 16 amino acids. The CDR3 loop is CASTPSLAGGQGEQYF. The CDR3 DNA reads TGTGCCAGCACCCCGTCTCTAGCGGGAGGGCAAGGTGAGCAGTACTTC.

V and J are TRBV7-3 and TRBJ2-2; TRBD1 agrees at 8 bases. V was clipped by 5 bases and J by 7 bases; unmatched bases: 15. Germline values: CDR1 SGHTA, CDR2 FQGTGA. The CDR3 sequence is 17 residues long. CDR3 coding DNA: TGTGCCAGCAGCCTTTCCCCTCGGACAGGGAATAACGGGGAGCTGTTTTTT. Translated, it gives CASSLSPRTGNNGELFF.

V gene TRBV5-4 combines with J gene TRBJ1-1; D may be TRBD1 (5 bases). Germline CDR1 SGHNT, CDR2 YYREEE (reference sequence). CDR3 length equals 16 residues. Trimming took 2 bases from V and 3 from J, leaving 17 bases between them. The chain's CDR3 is CASSFPRAQGYTEAFF. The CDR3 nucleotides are TGTGCCAGCAGCTTCCCGCGAGCCCAGGGTTACACTGAAGCTTTCTTT.

CDR3 sequence: CASHGREYEKLFF. For the CDR3, the DNA is TGTGCCAGCCACGGGAGGGAATACGAAAAACTGTTTTTT. The chain couples TRBV28 to TRBJ1-4; D remains unclear. Trimming stripped 8 bases from V and 8 bases from J, with 15 bases between. The CDR3 consists of 13 residues. The germline CDR1 and CDR2 sequences are MDHEN and SYDVKM.

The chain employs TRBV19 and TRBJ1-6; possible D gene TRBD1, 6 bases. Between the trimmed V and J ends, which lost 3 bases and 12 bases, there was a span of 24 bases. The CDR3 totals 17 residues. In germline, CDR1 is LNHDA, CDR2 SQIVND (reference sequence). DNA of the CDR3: TGTGCCAGTAGTATGCTTATAAGAACGGTAGGGGGTGAACCCCTCCACTTT. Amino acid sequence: CASSMLIRTVGGEPLHF.